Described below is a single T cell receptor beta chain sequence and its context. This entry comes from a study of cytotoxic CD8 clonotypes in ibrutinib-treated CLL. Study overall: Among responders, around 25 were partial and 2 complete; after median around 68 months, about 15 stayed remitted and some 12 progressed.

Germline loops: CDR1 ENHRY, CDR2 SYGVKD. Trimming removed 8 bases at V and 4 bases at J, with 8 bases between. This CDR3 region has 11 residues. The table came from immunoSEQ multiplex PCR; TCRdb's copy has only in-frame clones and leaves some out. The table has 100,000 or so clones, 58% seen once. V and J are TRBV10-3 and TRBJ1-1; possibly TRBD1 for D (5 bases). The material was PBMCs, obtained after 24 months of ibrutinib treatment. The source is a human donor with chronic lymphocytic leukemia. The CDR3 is CAIRGGTEAFF. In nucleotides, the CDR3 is TGTGCCATCCGGGGGGGCACTGAAGCTTTCTTT.